This section outlines one T cell receptor (beta chain) sequence together with its context. Its antigen is as yet unknown. This record comes from a study of tumor-infiltrating lymphocytes in localized non-small cell lung cancer. Background on the study: Several tumor histologies, both smoking statuses, and some post-neoadjuvant chemotherapy samples were included.

The germline V gene encodes CDR1 SGHAT and CDR2 FQNNGV. Trimming took 1 base from V and 4 from J, leaving 13 bases between them. CDR3 size: 15 residues. Some clones are missing from TCRdb's copy, which holds only in-frame ones; the method was immunoSEQ multiplex PCR. Of under 6,000 clones listed, 90% to 97% are singletons. Study-level points and caveats: No T-cell fraction difference was seen between IM1 and IM2 tumors. TCRbeta sequencing showed higher T cell infiltration in tumors than uninvolved lung. Only some patients had TCR sequencing, depending on available tissue.

V is TRBV11-2 and J is TRBJ1-2; a possible D gene is TRBD1 (5 bases). The TCR was taken from a human donor with non-small cell lung cancer. The sequenced material came from uninvolved lung tissue not adjacent to the tumor. Here the CDR3 reads CASSLVGTQSYGYTF. For the CDR3, the DNA is TGTGCCAGCAGCTTAGTGGGGACGCAAAGCTATGGCTACACCTTC.